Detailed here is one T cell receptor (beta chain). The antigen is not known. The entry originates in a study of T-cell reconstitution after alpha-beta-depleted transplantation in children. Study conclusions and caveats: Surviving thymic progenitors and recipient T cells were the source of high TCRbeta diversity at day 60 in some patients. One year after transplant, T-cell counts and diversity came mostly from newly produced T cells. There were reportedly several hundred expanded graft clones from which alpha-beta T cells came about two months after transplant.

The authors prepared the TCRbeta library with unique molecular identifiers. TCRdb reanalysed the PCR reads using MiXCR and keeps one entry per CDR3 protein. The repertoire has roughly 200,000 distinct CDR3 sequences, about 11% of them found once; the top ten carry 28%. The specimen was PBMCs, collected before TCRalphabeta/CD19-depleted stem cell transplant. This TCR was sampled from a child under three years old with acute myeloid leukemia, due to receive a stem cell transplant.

Written as DNA, the CDR3 is TGTGCCAGCAGGGCATGGCGTCAGACGCTCCTATCGAACACCGGGGAGCTGTTTTTT. Translating gives CASRAWRQTLLSNTGELFF. V and J are TRBV11-2 and TRBJ2-2, with D uncertain. With 6 bases removed from V and 0 bases from J, the gap between germline ends came to 23 bases. Germline CDR1 and CDR2: SGHAT and FQNNGV. The CDR3 sequence is 19 residues long.